These 29 T cell receptor beta chains were all obtained from the same sample, sequenced in a study of blood T cells in healthy people across ages. Together with a sample-barcoded 5' primer, a J-beta primer mix was included in a second PCR lasting about 6 to 12 cycles. MiXCR, run by TCRdb on the 5' RACE reads, gives a single entry per CDR3 protein. The sample lists approximately 600,000 distinct CDR3 sequences; approximately 50% were seen once. The sample consisted of blood. The receptors stem from a man aged 55 to 70 in good health.

This clonotype was counted between two and nine times. This sequence joins TRBV11-1 and TRBJ2-5; 10 nucleotides align to TRBD1. The CDR3 extends over 15 amino acids. The V gene end was trimmed by 5 bases and the J gene end by 4 bases; junction bases not matched to a gene: 7. Germline V CDR1 and CDR2: SGHAT, FQDESV (reference sequence). The CDR3 region is CASSVGQGVVETQYF. The CDR3, as DNA: TGTGCCAGCAGCGTCGGACAGGGGGTTGTAGAGACCCAGTACTTC.

This clonotype was detected a few times. CDR3 residues: CASSLRTSGDNEQFF. CDR3 nucleotides: TGTGCCAGCAGTTTGCGGACTAGCGGGGACAATGAGCAGTTCTTC. The rearrangement joins TRBV12-3 or TRBV12-4 to TRBJ2-1, with 12 bases aligning to TRBD2. With 3 bases clipped from V and 5 bases from J, the junction kept 2 bases outside the gene matches. The CDR3 covers 15 residues.

The chain carries TRBV5-1 and TRBJ2-7, with D perhaps matching TRBD1 or TRBD2 (6 bases each). Germline V gives CDR1 SGHRS, CDR2 YFSETQ. This CDR3 region has 14 residues. V was pared by 3 bases and J by 2 bases, with 12 bases between. The CDR3, as DNA: TGCGCCAGCAGCTCAGGAGGGGGGCCCTACGAGCAGTACTTC. Translation gives CASSSGGGPYEQYF.

The V call is TRBV7-6, the J call TRBJ1-2, with 9 positions matching TRBD1. The CDR3 spans 16 residues. V was pared by 4 bases and J by 10 bases, with 16 bases of the junction left unmatched. Germline CDR1 reads SGHVS; CDR2 reads FNYEAQ. The CDR3 is CASSSRSVRGQGVYTF. DNA for the CDR3: TGTGCCAGCAGCTCCCGATCTGTGAGGGGACAGGGCGTCTACACCTTC.

In its sample, this clonotype was seen once. This chain links TRBV5-1 with TRBJ2-1, with D perhaps TRBD2 (5 bases). The ends were cut back, 0 bases at V and 12 bases at J, with 19 bases in the middle. The CDR3 spans 15 residues. Germline V gene data show CDR1 as SGHRS and CDR2 as YFSETQ. CDR3 DNA: TGCGCCAGCAGCTTGGGCGGGCACGGTGAATATGGGCAGTTCTTC. Encoded protein: CASSLGGHGEYGQFF.

V usage is TRBV5-1 and J usage is TRBJ2-3, with 7 bases fitting TRBD2. The CDR3 covers 16 residues. CDR1 and CDR2 from the germline V gene are SGHRS and YFSETQ. V lost 2 bases and J lost 3; bases outside the gene matches: 9. In DNA form, the CDR3 reads TGCGCCAGCAGCTTCACCCGGGGGGTACGGACAGATACGCAGTATTTT. Its translation: CASSFTRGVRTDTQYF. The full variable domain, rest sourced from reference TRBV5-1 and TRBJ2-3, is KAGVTQTPRYLIKTRGQQVTLSCSPISGHRSVSWYQQTPGQGLQFLFEYFSETQRNKGNFPGRFSGRQFSNSRSEMNVSTLELGDSALYLCASSFTRGVRTDTQYFGPGTRLTVL.

The chain links TRBV11-2 to TRBJ1-2; possibly TRBD1 for D (6 bases). Germline CDR1 reads SGHAT; CDR2 reads FQNNGV. Deletions cut 5 bases from V and 2 bases from J, with 15 bases between. This CDR3 region has 15 residues. The CDR3 is CASSPRVGGNYGYTF. The CDR3 DNA is TGTGCCAGCAGCCCCCGTGTGGGGGGCAACTATGGCTACACCTTC.

The CDR3 sequence is CASSATTNTEAFF. The CDR3 coding sequence is TGTGCCAGCAGCGCGACAACGAACACTGAAGCTTTCTTT. V is TRBV7-9 and J is TRBJ1-1; D not certain. From germline, CDR1 is SEHNR and CDR2 FQNEAQ (reference sequence). Trimming stripped 5 bases from V and 1 base from J, with 8 bases between. There are 13 residues in the CDR3.

A few counts support this clonotype. The chain has TRBV12-3 or TRBV12-4 and TRBJ2-1; D remains unclear. This CDR3 is built from 12 residues. V lost 5 bases, J lost 5 bases, and 7 bases lay in between. CDR3: CASSPRNNEQFF. CDR3 sequence (DNA): TGTGCCAGCAGTCCACGGAACAATGAGCAGTTCTTC.

The chain has TRBV27 and TRBJ2-3; a weak D match, TRBD1 (5 bases). The CDR3 loop spans 13 amino acids. The germline V gene has CDR1 MNHEY and CDR2 SMNVEV (reference sequence). Deletions cut 8 bases from V and 4 bases from J, with 13 bases between. CDR3: CASQSVGADTQYF. The CDR3 DNA is TGTGCCAGCCAGAGCGTAGGGGCAGATACGCAGTATTTT.

This chain uses TRBV10-3 with TRBJ2-1, with D unresolved. The V end lost 6 bases, the J end lost 2 bases, and 14 bases lay between the germline ends. CDR1 ENHRY and CDR2 SYGVKD come from the germline V gene. The CDR3 length is 15 residues. In DNA, the CDR3 is TGTGCCATCAGCCCCCAGACTGGGGCCTACAATGAGCAGTTCTTC. Translation: CAISPQTGAYNEQFF.

Only one count was recorded for this clonotype. V usage is TRBV25-1 and J usage is TRBJ1-2; weak D call: TRBD1 (5 bases). The length of the CDR3 is 14 residues. From germline, CDR1 is MGHDK and CDR2 SYGVNS. Trimming cost V 6 bases and J 5 bases, with 16 bases left between them. The CDR3 reads CASSPWQGSYGYTF. The CDR3 coding sequence is TGTGCCAGCAGCCCATGGCAGGGTAGTTATGGCTACACCTTC.

This clonotype showed up just a few times. V is TRBV3-1 and J is TRBJ2-5, with unresolved D. The germline V gene encodes CDR1 LGHDT and CDR2 YNNKEL (reference sequence). This CDR3 has 14 amino acids. The V gene lost 0 bases and the J gene lost 2 bases, with 7 bases spanning the gap. The CDR3 spells CASSQESPQETQYF. Written as DNA, the CDR3 is TGTGCCAGCAGCCAAGAGAGTCCTCAAGAGACCCAGTACTTC.

This clonotype was recorded many times. The chain is built from TRBV7-2 and TRBJ2-5; 8 bases are a match to TRBD1. Trimming removed 4 bases from V and 5 bases from J; junction bases left unmatched: 3. The CDR3 length is 13 residues. From germline, CDR1 is SGHTA and CDR2 FQGNSA. This CDR3 reads CASSSGQVETQYF. The DNA for the CDR3 is TGTGCCAGCAGCTCGGGACAGGTGGAGACCCAGTACTTC.

This rearrangement joins TRBV28 to TRBJ2-1, with a weak D call TRBD1 (5 bases). The CDR3 totals 14 residues. V was pared by 5 bases and J by 6 bases, with 14 bases between. Per the germline V gene, CDR1 is MDHEN and CDR2 is SYDVKM. The CDR3 loop reads CASSPRGAVNEQFF. The CDR3 DNA reads TGTGCCAGCAGTCCCCGTGGGGCGGTCAATGAGCAGTTCTTC.

Here the CDR3 DNA reads TGTGCCAGCAGCGTAGATGGCCCTATGAACACTGAAGCTTTCTTT. Protein sequence: CASSVDGPMNTEAFF. The chain has TRBV9 and TRBJ1-1; the D is unclear. Germline-derived CDR1 and CDR2 are SGDLS and YYNGEE. V gave up 0 bases and J gave up 0 bases, with 9 bases separating them. The CDR3 is 15 amino acids.

In its sample, this clonotype was seen a few times. The CDR3 nucleotides are TGTGCCAGCAGCCCCAGACAGGGGGCGTTTTTCTCTGGCTACACCTTC. This encodes CASSPRQGAFFSGYTF. This rearrangement joins TRBV21-1 to TRBJ1-2; the table's D call of TRBD1 was not tested on the DNA. TRBV21-1 is termed a pseudogene. CDR3 length equals 16 residues.

The V and J genes are TRBV7-2 and TRBJ2-2; D possibly corresponds to TRBD2 (5 bases). This CDR3 region has 14 residues. Germline V gene lookup returns CDR1 SGHTA and CDR2 FQGNSA. V gave up 2 bases and J gave up 7 bases, with 11 bases separating them. The CDR3 sequence is CASSLFGVGGELFF. CDR3 nucleotide sequence: TGTGCCAGCAGCTTATTCGGGGTGGGCGGGGAGCTGTTTTTT.

The genes are TRBV10-3 and TRBJ2-5, with D tentatively TRBD2 (5 bases). The germline gives CDR1 ENHRY, CDR2 SYGVKD. Trimming pared 6 bases from V and 3 bases from J, leaving 11 bases between. There are 13 residues in the CDR3. This CDR3 reads CAISGGGEETQYF. Here the CDR3 DNA reads TGTGCCATCAGCGGAGGTGGAGAAGAGACCCAGTACTTC.

The chain employs TRBV7-9 and TRBJ2-1; either TRBD1 or TRBD2 may fit D (6 bases each). The CDR3 loop spans 14 amino acids. The germline V gene encodes CDR1 SEHNR and CDR2 FQNEAQ (reference sequence). Trimming shortened V by 8 bases and J by 8 bases, and 19 bases separated the two germline ends. The CDR3 loop reads CASYGGGTRDEQFF. DNA of the CDR3: TGTGCCAGCTATGGGGGCGGGACTCGGGATGAGCAGTTCTTC.

This rearrangement joins TRBV29-1 to TRBJ2-4; D may correspond to TRBD1 or TRBD2 (7 bases each). The DNA end is more similar to TRBJ2-7, so the J call may be wrong. Germline CDR1 SQVTM, CDR2 ANQGSEA. The CDR3 has 15 residues. CDR3: CSVEDDREGVYEQYF. DNA for the CDR3: TGCAGCGTTGAGGATGACAGGGAGGGGGTCTACGAGCAGTACTTC.

This clonotype was detected only a few times. This may be a read error: a much more frequent sequence differs by one nucleotide. The rearrangement uses TRBV7-8 and TRBJ2-5; 7 nucleotides align to TRBD1. Germline lookup yields CDR1 SGHVS and CDR2 FQNEAQ. V was pared by 1 base and J by 5 bases, with 4 bases of the junction left unmatched. The CDR3 length is 14 residues. In DNA form, the CDR3 reads TGTGCCAGCAGCTTAGACGTCAGGGGGGAGACCCAGTACTTC. Encoded protein: CASSLDVRGETQYF.

V usage is TRBV18 and J usage is TRBJ1-2, with 7 bases matching TRBD1. Trimming took 5 bases from V and 7 from J; bases not matched to a gene: 1. The length of the CDR3 is 11 residues. Germline-derived CDR1 and CDR2 are KGHSH and LQKENI. The CDR3 region is CASSRDSGYTF. The CDR3 coding sequence is TGTGCCAGCTCAAGGGACAGTGGCTACACCTTC.

The V call is TRBV9, the J call TRBJ2-1, with TRBD1 identical over 7 bases. The CDR3 runs 16 residues. The V and J ends lost 3 bases and 7 bases, in that order; junction bases with no gene match: 13. CDR1 is SGDLS and CDR2 is YYNGEE in the germline V gene. CDR3 amino acids: CASSARHGTATNEQFF. The CDR3 nucleotides read TGTGCCAGCAGCGCTCGTCATGGGACAGCCACTAATGAGCAGTTCTTC.

This clonotype was observed many times. This rearrangement joins TRBV5-1 to TRBJ2-5, with TRBD2 matching over 12 bases. Per the germline V gene, CDR1 is SGHRS and CDR2 is YFSETQ. Losses at the gene ends were 0 bases for V and 4 bases for J; bases not matched to a gene: 10. This CDR3 spans 18 amino acids. The CDR3 DNA reads TGCGCCAGCAGCTTGGGGCGAAGACTAGCGGGAGAGGGAGAGACCCAGTACTTC. Translation gives CASSLGRRLAGEGETQYF.

This clonotype turned up a few times. The chain combines TRBV13 with TRBJ2-5, with D tentatively TRBD1 (5 bases). CDR1 PRHDT and CDR2 FYEKMQ come from the germline V gene (reference sequence). The CDR3 extends over 13 amino acids. Trimming pared 8 bases from V and 2 bases from J, leaving 12 bases between. CDR3 protein: CASRGAPQETQYF. In DNA form, the CDR3 reads TGTGCCAGCCGTGGGGCCCCGCAAGAGACCCAGTACTTC.

There are a few counts of this clonotype. The V and J genes are TRBV13 and TRBJ2-7, with 10 bases fitting TRBD1. Germline V gene lookup returns CDR1 PRHDT and CDR2 FYEKMQ (reference sequence). Trimming took 4 bases from V and 4 from J; bases not matched to a gene: 7. The CDR3 spans 15 residues. The CDR3 DNA reads as TGTGCCAGCAGCTCCCGGGACAGGGGAGGGTACGAGCAGTACTTC. Protein sequence: CASSSRDRGGYEQYF.

This clonotype came up many times. This chain links TRBV5-1 with TRBJ2-3, with D tentatively TRBD2 (6 bases). The CDR3 totals 15 residues. Trimming stripped 4 bases from V and 0 bases from J, with 12 bases between. From germline, CDR1 is SGHRS and CDR2 YFSETQ. The CDR3 reads CASSKDYTSTDTQYF. The DNA of the CDR3 is TGCGCCAGCAGCAAGGACTACACTAGCACAGATACGCAGTATTTT.

The chain couples TRBV6-1 to TRBJ1-1, with D uncertain. Germline V gives CDR1 MNHNS, CDR2 SASEGT. Trimming stripped 7 bases from V and 5 bases from J, with 20 bases between. The CDR3 extends over 15 amino acids. The CDR3 sequence: CASTLLTSGTTEAFF. CDR3 bases: TGTGCCAGCACTCTTTTAACCAGCGGAACAACTGAAGCTTTCTTT.